The 19 T cell receptor beta chains below were found in one sample sequenced in a study of shared clonotypes between healthy human individuals. Assay: immunoSEQ multiplex PCR; the TCRdb copy retains only in-frame clones and omits some. This table holds over a million clones, approximately 98% found once. The source material was naive CD4+ T cells sorted from blood. The sample's subset: CD45RA+ positively selected. These receptors originate from a man in his thirties or forties in good health.

This sequence joins TRBV5-1 and TRBJ2-1, with 9 bases matching TRBD2. The CDR3 spans 17 residues. CDR1 is SGHRS and CDR2 is YFSETQ in the germline V gene. V was pared by 4 bases and J by 0 bases, with 8 bases of the junction left unmatched. CDR3 in amino acids: CASSNRLAESSYNEQFF. CDR3 DNA sequence: TGCGCCAGCAGCAACCGACTAGCGGAAAGCTCCTACAATGAGCAGTTCTTC.

V gene TRBV11-2 combines with J gene TRBJ2-7, with 8 bases aligning to TRBD1. Germline V CDR1 and CDR2: SGHAT, FQNNGV. This CDR3 spans 18 amino acids. V was pared by 1 base and J by 6 bases, with 17 bases of the junction left unmatched. The CDR3 bases are TGTGCCAGCAGCTTAGGGTCCAGGGGGCGGAGTCCTACGCGCGAGCAGTACTTC. Its protein product is CASSLGSRGRSPTREQYF.

The V and J genes are TRBV7-9 and TRBJ2-7; D gene unclear. Trimming shortened V by 2 bases and J by 3 bases, and 20 bases separated the two germline ends. CDR3 size: 17 residues. The V gene's germline CDR1 is SEHNR and CDR2 FQNEAQ (reference sequence). In DNA, the CDR3 is TGTGCCAGCAGCTTACGCCCCCCTCAGACGGAACACTACGAGCAGTACTTC. Amino acid sequence: CASSLRPPQTEHYEQYF.

V gene TRBV30 combines with J gene TRBJ2-3; 11 bases agree with TRBD1. This CDR3 has 15 residues. Germline CDR1 and CDR2: GTSNPN and SVGIG (reference sequence). V was pared by 0 bases and J by 6 bases, with 5 bases of the junction left unmatched. The CDR3 sequence: CAWSVRTGGSDTQYF. The CDR3 nucleotides read TGTGCCTGGAGTGTACGGACAGGGGGCTCGGATACGCAGTATTTT.

V is TRBV5-1 and J is TRBJ2-7, with 7 bases matching TRBD1. Germline V lookup: CDR1 SGHRS, CDR2 YFSETQ. V gave up 2 bases and J gave up 3 bases; unmatched junction bases: 8. The CDR3 is 15 amino acids. In DNA, the CDR3 is TGCGCCAGCAGCTTACCCCGGGACAGCAGCTACGAGCAGTACTTC. Residues: CASSLPRDSSYEQYF.

This rearrangement joins TRBV15 to TRBJ2-1; 8 bases fit TRBD1. This CDR3 has 15 residues. V was pared by 0 bases and J by 3 bases, with 1 base of the junction left unmatched. Germline V lookup: CDR1 LNHNV, CDR2 YYDKDF (reference sequence). The CDR3 DNA reads as TGTGCCACCAGCAGAGATGGACAGGGCTACAATGAGCAGTTCTTC. Translating gives CATSRDGQGYNEQFF.

This clone is a singleton in its sample. J is TRBJ2-1 and V is TRBV10-3, with TRBD2 matching over 10 bases. CDR1 is ENHRY, CDR2 SYGVKD, per germline. This CDR3 contains 16 residues. After removal of 6 bases from V and 7 bases from J, the junction contained 12 bases not matched to a gene. For the CDR3, the DNA is TGTGCCATCAGAGCTGGGCCTAGCGGGAGTGGTAATGAGCAGTTCTTC. This encodes CAIRAGPSGSGNEQFF.

CDR3 bases: TGCACAATAGCGGGAGGATTCACAGATACGCAGTATTTT. This encodes CTIAGGFTDTQYF. The V call is TRBV29-1, the J call TRBJ2-3, with 10 bases fitting TRBD2. From germline, CDR1 is SQVTM and CDR2 ANQGSEA. There are 13 residues in the CDR3.

This sequence joins TRBV6-5 and TRBJ1-1; no firm D call. CDR3 length: 14 residues. Looked up from germline, CDR1 is MNHEY and CDR2 is SVGAGI. V was clipped by 4 bases and J by 1 base, with 10 bases between them. The CDR3: CASSFFGGNTEAFF. The CDR3 region has the DNA TGTGCCAGCAGTTTCTTCGGCGGGAACACTGAAGCTTTCTTT.

V is TRBV7-8 and J is TRBJ2-3; D uncertain. The CDR3 length is 18 residues. The germline V gene has CDR1 SGHVS and CDR2 FQNEAQ. Trimming left V 2 bases short and J 2 bases short, with 20 bases between. The CDR3 loop reads CASSLKQYRFGYTDTQYF. As DNA, the CDR3 is TGTGCCAGCAGCTTAAAACAGTATAGGTTCGGGTACACAGATACGCAGTATTTT.

The V gene is TRBV28, the J gene TRBJ2-1; the D is unclear. Trimming removed 5 bases from V and 7 bases from J, with 15 bases in between. This CDR3 is built from 14 residues. Germline V CDR1 and CDR2: MDHEN, SYDVKM. Written as DNA, the CDR3 is TGTGCCAGCAGTCTCCCCCCGGCCGGTAATGAGCAGTTCTTC. Residues: CASSLPPAGNEQFF.

The rearrangement joins TRBV5-1 to TRBJ2-2; unclear D gene. Germline CDR1 reads SGHRS; CDR2 reads YFSETQ. Between the trimmed V and J ends, which lost 5 bases and 5 bases, there was a span of 7 bases. The CDR3 sequence is 12 residues long. The CDR3 here is CASRLPTGELFF. The CDR3 bases are TGCGCCAGCAGACTTCCGACCGGGGAGCTGTTTTTT.

Concerning this clone: Other DNA sequences in this specimen translate into the identical CDR3. The CDR3 DNA reads TGTGCCAGCAGTTTGTCTAGCGGGTCTTACGAGCAGTACTTC. It is translated as CASSLSSGSYEQYF. V usage is TRBV28 and J usage is TRBJ2-7, with 8 bases aligning to TRBD2. V was clipped by 3 bases and J by 4 bases; unmatched bases: 5. The CDR3 contains 14 residues. Germline V gene sequence: CDR1 MDHEN, CDR2 SYDVKM. Looking up the rest from reference TRBV28 and TRBJ2-7 gives the full variable domain: DVKVTQSSRYLVKRTGEKVFLECVQDMDHENMFWYRQDPGLGLRLIYFSYDVKMKEKGDIPEGYSVSREKKERFSLILESASTNQTSMYLCASSLSSGSYEQYFGPGTRLTVT.

This clone was recorded once. The chain joins TRBV5-4 to TRBJ2-5; the match to TRBD2 covers 13 bases. The trim removed 4 bases at V and 4 bases at J, leaving 7 bases unmatched. Per germline, CDR1 SGHNT and CDR2 YYREEE (reference sequence). CDR3 size: 16 residues. CDR3 sequence: CASSPTSGRPGETQYF. The CDR3 nucleotides are TGTGCCAGCAGCCCGACTAGCGGGAGGCCGGGAGAGACCCAGTACTTC. The whole variable domain, filled in from reference TRBV5-4 and TRBJ2-5, reads ETGVTQSPTHLIKTRGQQVTLRCSSQSGHNTVSWYQQALGQGPQFIFQYYREEENGRGNFPPRFSGLQFPNYSSELNVNALELDDSALYLCASSPTSGRPGETQYFGPGTRLLVL.

The chain carries TRBV5-1 and TRBJ2-1; 10 bases agree with TRBD2. The CDR3 length is 18 residues. Germline CDR1 SGHRS, CDR2 YFSETQ. The J segment lost 0 bases and the V segment lost 0 bases, leaving 6 bases of the junction unmatched. For the CDR3, the DNA is TGCGCCAGCAGCTTGGTACTAGCGGGATCAAGCTCCTACAATGAGCAGTTCTTC. This translates into CASSLVLAGSSSYNEQFF.

The rearrangement uses TRBV6-1 and TRBJ2-4; no reliable D call. The CDR3 is made up of 14 amino acids. The ends were cut back, 2 bases at V and 13 bases at J, with 18 bases in the middle. Germline CDR1 reads MNHNS; CDR2 reads SASEGT. The CDR3 DNA reads TGTGCCAGCAGTGAAAACCTGTCATGGGGTTCGCAGTACTTC. Protein product: CASSENLSWGSQYF.

Comment on this clone: One junction end disagrees with the germline gene, perhaps due to a read error. This chain links TRBV28 with TRBJ1-2; TRBD1 is a possible D gene (5 bases). Germline CDR1 is MDHEN and CDR2 is SYDVKM. The CDR3 length is 14 residues. The CDR3 DNA is TGTGCCAGCAGTATCCGAAGGGACTACTACGGCTACACCTTC. Translation gives CASSIRRDYYGYTF.

This rearrangement joins TRBV28 to TRBJ2-3; 7 positions agree with TRBD1. The CDR3 sequence is 14 residues long. J was trimmed by 2 bases and V by 7 bases; bases with no gene match: 6. CDR1 is MDHEN and CDR2 is SYDVKM in the germline V gene. In DNA form, the CDR3 reads TGTGCCAGCAACCCGGGACAGTTCACAGATACGCAGTATTTT. It specifies CASNPGQFTDTQYF.

V and J are TRBV19 and TRBJ2-7, with 11 bases identical to TRBD1. Germline V gene data show CDR1 as LNHDA and CDR2 as SQIVND (reference sequence). The CDR3 length is 14 residues. With V trimmed by 7 bases and J by 2 bases, 4 bases remained unmatched. The CDR3 region is CASNGQGATYEQYF. The CDR3 DNA reads TGTGCCAGTAACGGACAGGGGGCTACCTACGAGCAGTACTTC.